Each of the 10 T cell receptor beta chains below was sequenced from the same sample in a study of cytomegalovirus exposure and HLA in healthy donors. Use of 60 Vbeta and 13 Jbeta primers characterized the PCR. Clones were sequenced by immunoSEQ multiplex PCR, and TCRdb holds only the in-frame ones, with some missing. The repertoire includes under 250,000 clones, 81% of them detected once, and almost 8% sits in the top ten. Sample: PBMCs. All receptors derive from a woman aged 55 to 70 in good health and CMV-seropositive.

Here the CDR3 reads CASSLTTGTGAETQYF. The CDR3 DNA reads TGTGCCAGCAGCTTGACGACCGGGACAGGGGCAGAGACCCAGTACTTC. The gene calls are TRBV5-4 and TRBJ2-5, with 10 positions matching TRBD1. Trimming cost V 1 base and J 4 bases; bases outside gene matches: 7. The CDR3 runs 16 residues. Germline lookup yields CDR1 SGHNT and CDR2 YYREEE (reference sequence).

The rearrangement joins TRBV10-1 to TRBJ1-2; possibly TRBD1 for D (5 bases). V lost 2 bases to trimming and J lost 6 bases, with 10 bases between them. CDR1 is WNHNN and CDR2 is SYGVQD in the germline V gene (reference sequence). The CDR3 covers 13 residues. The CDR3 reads CASSERRENGYTF. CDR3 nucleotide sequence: TGCGCCAGCAGTGAGCGCAGGGAAAATGGCTACACCTTC.

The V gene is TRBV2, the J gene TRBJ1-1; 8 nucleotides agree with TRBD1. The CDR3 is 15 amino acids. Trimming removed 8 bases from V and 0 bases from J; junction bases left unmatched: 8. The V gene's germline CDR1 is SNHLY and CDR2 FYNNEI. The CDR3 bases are TGTGCCAGCCCACGGACAGGGCGCATGAACACTGAAGCTTTCTTT. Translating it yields CASPRTGRMNTEAFF.

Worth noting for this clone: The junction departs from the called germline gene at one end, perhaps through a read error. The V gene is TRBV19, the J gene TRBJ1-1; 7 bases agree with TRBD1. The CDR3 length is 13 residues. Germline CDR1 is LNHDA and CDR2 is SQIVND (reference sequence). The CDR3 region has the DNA TGTGCCAGTAACAGGGGTACCGGTACTGGAGCTTTCTTT. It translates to CASNRGTGTGAFF. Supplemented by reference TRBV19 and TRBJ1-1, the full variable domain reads DGGITQSPKYLFRKEGQNVTLSCEQNLNHDAMYWYRQDPGQGLRLIYYSQIVNDFQKGDIAEGYSVSREKKESFPLTVTSAQKNPTAFYLCASNRGTGTGAFFGQGTRLTVV.

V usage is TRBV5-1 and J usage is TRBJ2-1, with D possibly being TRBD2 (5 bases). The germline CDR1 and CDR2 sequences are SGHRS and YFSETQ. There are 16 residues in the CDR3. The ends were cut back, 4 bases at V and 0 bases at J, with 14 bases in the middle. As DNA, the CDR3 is TGCGCCAGCAGCGCCTCGGACTGGAGCTCCTACAATGAGCAGTTCTTC. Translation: CASSASDWSSYNEQFF.

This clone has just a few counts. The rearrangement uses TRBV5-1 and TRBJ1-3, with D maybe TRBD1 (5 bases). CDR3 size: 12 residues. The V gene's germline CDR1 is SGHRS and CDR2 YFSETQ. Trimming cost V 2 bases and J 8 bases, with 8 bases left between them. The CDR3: CASSFGGDTIYF. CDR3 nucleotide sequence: TGCGCCAGCAGCTTCGGGGGGGACACCATATATTTT.

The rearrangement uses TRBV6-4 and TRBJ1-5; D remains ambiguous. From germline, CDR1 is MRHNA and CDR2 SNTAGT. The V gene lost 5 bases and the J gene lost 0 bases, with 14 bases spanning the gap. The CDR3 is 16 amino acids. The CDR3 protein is CASSPLGEFSNQPQHF. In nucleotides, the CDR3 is TGTGCCAGCAGTCCTCTCGGGGAATTTAGCAATCAGCCCCAGCATTTT.

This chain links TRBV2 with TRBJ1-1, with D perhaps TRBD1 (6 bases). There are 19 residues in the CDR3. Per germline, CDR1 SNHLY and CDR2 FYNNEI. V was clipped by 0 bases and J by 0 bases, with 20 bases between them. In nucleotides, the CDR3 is TGTGCCAGCAGTGAAGCCCCCCGGGACATTGCAACTATGAACACTGAAGCTTTCTTT. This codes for CASSEAPRDIATMNTEAFF.

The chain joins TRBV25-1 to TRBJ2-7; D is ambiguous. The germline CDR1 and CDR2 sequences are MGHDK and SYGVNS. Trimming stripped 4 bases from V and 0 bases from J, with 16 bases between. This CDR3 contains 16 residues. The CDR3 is CASSGSRGVSSYEQYF. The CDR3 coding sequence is TGTGCCAGCAGTGGATCGCGCGGAGTTAGCTCCTACGAGCAGTACTTC.

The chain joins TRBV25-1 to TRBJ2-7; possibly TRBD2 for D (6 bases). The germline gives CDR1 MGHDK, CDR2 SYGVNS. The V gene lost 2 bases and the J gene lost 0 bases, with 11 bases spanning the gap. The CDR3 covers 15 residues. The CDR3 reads CASSENAGISYEQYF. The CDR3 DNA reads TGTGCCAGCAGTGAAAACGCGGGGATCTCCTACGAGCAGTACTTC.